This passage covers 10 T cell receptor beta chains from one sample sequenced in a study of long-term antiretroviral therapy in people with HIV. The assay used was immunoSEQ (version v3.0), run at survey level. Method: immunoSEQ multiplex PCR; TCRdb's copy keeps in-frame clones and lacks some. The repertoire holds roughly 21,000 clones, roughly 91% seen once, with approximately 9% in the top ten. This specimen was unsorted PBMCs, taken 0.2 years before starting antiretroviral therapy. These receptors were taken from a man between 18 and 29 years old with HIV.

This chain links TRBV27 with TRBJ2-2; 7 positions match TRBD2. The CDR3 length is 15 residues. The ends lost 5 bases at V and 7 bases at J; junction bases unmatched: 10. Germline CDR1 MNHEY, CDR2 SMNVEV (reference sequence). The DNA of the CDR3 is TGTGCCAGCAGTATCCTTAGCGGGTTCGGCGGGGAGCTGTTTTTT. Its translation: CASSILSGFGGELFF.

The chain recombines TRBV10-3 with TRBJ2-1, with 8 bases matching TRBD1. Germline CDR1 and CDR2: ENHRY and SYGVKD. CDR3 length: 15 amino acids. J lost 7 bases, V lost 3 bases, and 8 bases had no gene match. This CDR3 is CAISDGQGNHNEQFF. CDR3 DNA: TGTGCCATCAGTGACGGACAGGGAAATCATAATGAGCAGTTCTTC.

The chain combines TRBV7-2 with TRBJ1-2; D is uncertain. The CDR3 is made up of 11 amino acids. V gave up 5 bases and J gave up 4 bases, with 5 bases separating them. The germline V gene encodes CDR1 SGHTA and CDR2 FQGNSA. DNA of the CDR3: TGTGCCAGCAGCCTCACCTATGGCTACACCTTC. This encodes CASSLTYGYTF.

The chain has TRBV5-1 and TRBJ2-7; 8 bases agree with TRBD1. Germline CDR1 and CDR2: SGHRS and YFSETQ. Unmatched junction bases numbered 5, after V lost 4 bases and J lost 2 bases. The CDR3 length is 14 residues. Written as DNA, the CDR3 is TGCGCCAGCAGCCTGAAGACAGGGGCCTACGAGCAGTACTTC. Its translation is CASSLKTGAYEQYF.

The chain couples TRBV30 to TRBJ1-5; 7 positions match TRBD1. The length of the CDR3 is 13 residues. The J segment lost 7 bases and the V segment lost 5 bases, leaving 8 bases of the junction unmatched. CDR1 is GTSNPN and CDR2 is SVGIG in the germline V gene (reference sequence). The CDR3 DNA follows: TGTGCCTGGGGGAGACAGGGTCAGCAGCCCCAGCATTTT. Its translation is CAWGRQGQQPQHF.

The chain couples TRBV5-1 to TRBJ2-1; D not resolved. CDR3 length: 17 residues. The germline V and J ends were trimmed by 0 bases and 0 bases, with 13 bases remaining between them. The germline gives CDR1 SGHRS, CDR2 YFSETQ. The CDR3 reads CASSLARLSSSYNEQFF. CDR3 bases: TGCGCCAGCAGCTTGGCTCGACTCTCGAGCTCCTACAATGAGCAGTTCTTC.

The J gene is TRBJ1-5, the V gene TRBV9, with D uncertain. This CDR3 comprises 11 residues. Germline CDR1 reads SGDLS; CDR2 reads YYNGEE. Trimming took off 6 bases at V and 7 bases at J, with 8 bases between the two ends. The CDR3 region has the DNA TGTGCCAGCATTCCTGGGCAGCCCCAGCATTTT. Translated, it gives CASIPGQPQHF.

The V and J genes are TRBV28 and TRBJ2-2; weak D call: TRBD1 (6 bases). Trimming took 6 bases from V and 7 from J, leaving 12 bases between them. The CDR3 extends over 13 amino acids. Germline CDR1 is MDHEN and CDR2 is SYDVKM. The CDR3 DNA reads TGTGCCAGCAGAATACAGGGCGGCGGGGAGCTGTTTTTT. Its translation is CASRIQGGGELFF.

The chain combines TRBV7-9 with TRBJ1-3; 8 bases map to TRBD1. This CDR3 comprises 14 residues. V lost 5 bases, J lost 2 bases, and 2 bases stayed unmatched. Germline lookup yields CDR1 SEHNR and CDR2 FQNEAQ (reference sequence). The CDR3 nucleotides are TGTGCCAGCAGCGGACAGGGAGCTGGAAACACCATATATTTT. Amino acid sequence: CASSGQGAGNTIYF.

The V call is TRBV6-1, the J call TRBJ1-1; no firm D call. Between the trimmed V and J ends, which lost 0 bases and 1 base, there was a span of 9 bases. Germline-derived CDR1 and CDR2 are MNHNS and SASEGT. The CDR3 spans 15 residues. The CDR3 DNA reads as TGTGCCAGCAGTGAAGCACGTATTGAGAACACTGAAGCTTTCTTT. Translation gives CASSEARIENTEAFF.